This T cell receptor beta chain was found in a study of regulatory T cells in long-lasting Graves disease. Study-level results: Among persistent patients, a larger number of public clonotypes were shared (about 3,000) than among newly diagnosed patients (roughly 1,000).

The sample's time point: newly diagnosed GD, antithyroid drugs for less than 3 months. The TCR library was made from RNA that had been extracted from PBMCs in TRIzol. This clonotype was picked up many times. Its antigen is still unknown. A read error is possible here, since a much larger clone lies one base away. Assembly of TCR beta libraries relied on iRepertoire HTBI primers together with Arm-PCR of CDR3 regions. Original handling: The samples included 62 TRBV and 14 TRBJ segments. TCRdb re-derived calls from the multiplex PCR reads in MiXCR, one entry per CDR3 protein. TCRdb's processing, not the authors' own work, is the source of the V and J calls. The top ten clones hold 10% of a sample with about 540,000 distinct CDR3 sequences, 13% of them seen once. The same specimen was also included in a second study, on T cells in Graves' hyperthyroidism and ophthalmopathy. This second report adds: Model-based prediction identified ophthalmopathy a median roughly 5.9 months prior to its onset.

The specimen comprised peripheral blood mononuclear cells (PBMCs), sampled at new diagnosis, from a patient treated with antithyroid drugs. This sequence was found in a man aged 25-45 years with Graves disease.

The CDR3 DNA sequence: TGCAGTGCTAGAGATGAGACCCAGTACTTC. This sequence encodes CSARDETQYF. The V gene is TRBV20-1, the J gene TRBJ2-5, with no clear D. V shed 0 bases and J shed 5 bases, with 1 base lying between them. The CDR3 runs to 10 residues. Germline CDR1 and CDR2: DFQATT and SNEGSKA (reference sequence).